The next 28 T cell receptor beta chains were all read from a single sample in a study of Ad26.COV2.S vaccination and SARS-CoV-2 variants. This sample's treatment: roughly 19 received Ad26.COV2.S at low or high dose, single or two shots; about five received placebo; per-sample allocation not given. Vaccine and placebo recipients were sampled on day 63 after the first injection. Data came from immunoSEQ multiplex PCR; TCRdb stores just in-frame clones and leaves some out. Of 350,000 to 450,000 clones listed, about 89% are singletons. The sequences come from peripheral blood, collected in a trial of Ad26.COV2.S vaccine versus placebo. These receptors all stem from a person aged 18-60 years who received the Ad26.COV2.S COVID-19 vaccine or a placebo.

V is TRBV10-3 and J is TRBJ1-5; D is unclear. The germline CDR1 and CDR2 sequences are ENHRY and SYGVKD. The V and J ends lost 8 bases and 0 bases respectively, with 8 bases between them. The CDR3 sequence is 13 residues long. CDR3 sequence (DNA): TGTGCCATCTCCGGTATTAGCAATCAGCCCCAGCATTTT. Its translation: CAISGISNQPQHF.

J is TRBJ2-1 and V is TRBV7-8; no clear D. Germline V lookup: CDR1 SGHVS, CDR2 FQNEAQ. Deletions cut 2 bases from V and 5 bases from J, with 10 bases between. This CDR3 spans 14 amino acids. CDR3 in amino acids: CASSLSGLDNEQFF. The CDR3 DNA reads TGTGCCAGCAGCTTATCGGGTTTGGACAATGAGCAGTTCTTC.

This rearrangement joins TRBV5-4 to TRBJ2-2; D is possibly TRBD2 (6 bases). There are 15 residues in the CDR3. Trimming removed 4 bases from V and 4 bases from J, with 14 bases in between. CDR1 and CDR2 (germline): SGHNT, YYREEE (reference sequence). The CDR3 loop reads CASSDGGTRTGELFF. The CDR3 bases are TGTGCCAGCAGCGATGGGGGGACTCGCACCGGGGAGCTGTTTTTT.

The CDR3 DNA sequence: TGTGCCAGCAGTTACTTCCAGCCCAACACCGGGGAGCTGTTTTTT. It encodes CASSYFQPNTGELFF. This chain links TRBV6-6 with TRBJ2-2; unclear D gene. Germline CDR1 and CDR2: MNHNY and SVGAGI (reference sequence). The V end lost 1 base, the J end lost 2 bases, and 8 bases lay between the germline ends. The CDR3 length is 15 residues.

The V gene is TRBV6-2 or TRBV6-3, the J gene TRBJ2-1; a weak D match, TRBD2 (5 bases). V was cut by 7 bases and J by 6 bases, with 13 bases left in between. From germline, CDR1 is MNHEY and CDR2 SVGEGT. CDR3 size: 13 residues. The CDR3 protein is CASIYSASNEQFF. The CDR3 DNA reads TGTGCCAGCATTTATAGCGCAAGCAATGAGCAGTTCTTC.

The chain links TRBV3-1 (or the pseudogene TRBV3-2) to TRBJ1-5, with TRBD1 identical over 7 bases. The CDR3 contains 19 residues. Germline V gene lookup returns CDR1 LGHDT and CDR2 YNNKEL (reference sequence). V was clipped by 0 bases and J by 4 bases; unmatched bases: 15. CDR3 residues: CASSQDGPGQKYPNQPQHF. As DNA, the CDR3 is TGTGCCAGCAGCCAAGATGGCCCGGGACAGAAGTATCCTAATCAGCCCCAGCATTTT.

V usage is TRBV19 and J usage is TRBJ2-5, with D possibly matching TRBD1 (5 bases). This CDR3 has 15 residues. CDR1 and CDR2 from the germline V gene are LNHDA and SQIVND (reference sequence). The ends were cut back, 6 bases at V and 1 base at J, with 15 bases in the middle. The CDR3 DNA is TGTGCCAGTAGAAATACCAGGGCTGCCCAAGAGACCCAGTACTTC. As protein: CASRNTRAAQETQYF.

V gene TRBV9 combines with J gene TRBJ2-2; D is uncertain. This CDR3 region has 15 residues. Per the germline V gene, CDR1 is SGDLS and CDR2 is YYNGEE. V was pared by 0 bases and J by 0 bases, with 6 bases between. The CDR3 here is CASSVAAANTGELFF. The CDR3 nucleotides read TGTGCCAGCAGCGTAGCGGCAGCGAACACCGGGGAGCTGTTTTTT.

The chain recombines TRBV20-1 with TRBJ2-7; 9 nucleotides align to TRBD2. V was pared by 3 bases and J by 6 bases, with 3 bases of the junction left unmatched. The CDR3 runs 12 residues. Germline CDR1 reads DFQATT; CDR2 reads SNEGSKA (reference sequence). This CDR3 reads CSASRLAAEQYF. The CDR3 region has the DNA TGCAGTGCTAGTAGACTAGCGGCCGAGCAGTACTTC.

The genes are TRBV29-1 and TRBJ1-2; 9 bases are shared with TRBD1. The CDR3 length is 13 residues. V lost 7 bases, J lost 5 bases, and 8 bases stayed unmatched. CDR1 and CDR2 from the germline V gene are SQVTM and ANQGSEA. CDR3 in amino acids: CSAYRGQGYGYTF. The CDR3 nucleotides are TGCAGCGCGTACAGGGGGCAGGGATATGGCTACACCTTC.

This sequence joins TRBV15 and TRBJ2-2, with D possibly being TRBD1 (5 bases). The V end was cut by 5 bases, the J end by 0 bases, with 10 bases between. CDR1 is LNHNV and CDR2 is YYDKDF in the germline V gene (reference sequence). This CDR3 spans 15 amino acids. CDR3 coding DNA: TGTGCCACCAGCCCCAGGACAACGAACACCGGGGAGCTGTTTTTT. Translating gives CATSPRTTNTGELFF.

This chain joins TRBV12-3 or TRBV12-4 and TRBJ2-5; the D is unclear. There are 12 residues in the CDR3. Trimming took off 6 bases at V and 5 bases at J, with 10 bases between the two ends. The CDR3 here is CASSPGIETQYF. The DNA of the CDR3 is TGTGCCAGCAGCCCAGGCATTGAGACCCAGTACTTC.

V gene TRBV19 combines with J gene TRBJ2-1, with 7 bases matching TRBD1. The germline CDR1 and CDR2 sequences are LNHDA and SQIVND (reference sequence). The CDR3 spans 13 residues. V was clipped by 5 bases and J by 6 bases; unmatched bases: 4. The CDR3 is CASSWDSGNEQFF. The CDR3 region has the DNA TGTGCCAGTAGTTGGGACAGCGGCAATGAGCAGTTCTTC.

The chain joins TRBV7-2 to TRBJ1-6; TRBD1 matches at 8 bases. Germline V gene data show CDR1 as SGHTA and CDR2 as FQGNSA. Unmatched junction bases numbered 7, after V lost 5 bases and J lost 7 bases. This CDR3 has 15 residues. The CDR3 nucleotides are TGTGCCAGCAGCGCAGGACAGGGACCCAATTCACCCCTCCACTTT. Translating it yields CASSAGQGPNSPLHF.

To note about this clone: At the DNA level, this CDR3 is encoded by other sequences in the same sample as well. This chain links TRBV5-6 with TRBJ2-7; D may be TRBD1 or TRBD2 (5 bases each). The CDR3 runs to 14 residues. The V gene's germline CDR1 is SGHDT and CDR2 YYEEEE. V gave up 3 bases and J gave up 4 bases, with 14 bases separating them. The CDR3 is CASSWAGTTYEQYF. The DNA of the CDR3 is TGTGCCAGCAGCTGGGCCGGGACCACTTACGAGCAGTACTTC.

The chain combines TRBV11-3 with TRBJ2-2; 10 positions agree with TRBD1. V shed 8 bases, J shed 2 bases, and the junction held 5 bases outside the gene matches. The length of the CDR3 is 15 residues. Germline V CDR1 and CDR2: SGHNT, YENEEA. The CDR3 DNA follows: TGTGCCAGCCTGGGACAGGGGCGAAACACCGGGGAGCTGTTTTTT. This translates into CASLGQGRNTGELFF.

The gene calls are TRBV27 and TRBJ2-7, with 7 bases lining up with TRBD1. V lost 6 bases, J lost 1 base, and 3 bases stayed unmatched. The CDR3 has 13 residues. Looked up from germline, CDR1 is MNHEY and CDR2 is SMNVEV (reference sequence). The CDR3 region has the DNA TGTGCCAGCAGCTGGACAGGATCCTACGAGCAGTACTTC. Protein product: CASSWTGSYEQYF.

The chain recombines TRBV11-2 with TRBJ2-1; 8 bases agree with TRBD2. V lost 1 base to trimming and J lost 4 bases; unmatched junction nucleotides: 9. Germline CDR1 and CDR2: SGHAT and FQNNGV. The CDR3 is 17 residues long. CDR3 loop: CASSLGSGGRRYNEQFF. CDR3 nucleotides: TGTGCCAGCAGCTTAGGATCGGGCGGGAGGAGGTACAATGAGCAGTTCTTC. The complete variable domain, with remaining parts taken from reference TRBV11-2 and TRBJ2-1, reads EAGVAQSPRYKIIEKRQSVAFWCNPISGHATLYWYQQILGQGPKLLIQFQNNGVVDDSQLPKDRFSAERLKGVDSTLKIQPAKLEDSAVYLCASSLGSGGRRYNEQFFGPGTRLTVL.

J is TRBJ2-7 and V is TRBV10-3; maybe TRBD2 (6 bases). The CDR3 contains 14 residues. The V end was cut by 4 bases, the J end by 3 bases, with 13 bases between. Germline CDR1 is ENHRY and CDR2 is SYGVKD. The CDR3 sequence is CAISARDSLYEQYF. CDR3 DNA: TGTGCCATCAGTGCCCGGGACTCACTCTACGAGCAGTACTTC.

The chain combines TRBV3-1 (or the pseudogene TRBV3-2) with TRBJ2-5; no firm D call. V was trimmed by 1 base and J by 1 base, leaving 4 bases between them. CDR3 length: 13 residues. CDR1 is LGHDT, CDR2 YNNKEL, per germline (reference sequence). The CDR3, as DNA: TGTGCCAGCAGCCAAGGGATCCAAGAGACCCAGTACTTC. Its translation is CASSQGIQETQYF.

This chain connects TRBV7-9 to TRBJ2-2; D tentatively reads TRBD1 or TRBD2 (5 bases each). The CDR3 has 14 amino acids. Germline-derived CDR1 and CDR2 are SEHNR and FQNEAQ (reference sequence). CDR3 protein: CGHRGEGNTGELFF. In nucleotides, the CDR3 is TGTGGTCACCGGGGCGAAGGGAACACCGGGGAGCTGTTTTTT.

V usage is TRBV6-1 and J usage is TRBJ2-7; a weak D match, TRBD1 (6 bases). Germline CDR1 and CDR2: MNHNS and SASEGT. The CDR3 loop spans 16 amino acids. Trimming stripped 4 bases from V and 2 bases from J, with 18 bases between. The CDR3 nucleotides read TGTGCCAGCAGTGGCCAAATACAGGGACCCCCCTACGAGCAGTACTTC. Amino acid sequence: CASSGQIQGPPYEQYF.

CDR3 amino acids: CASSQLDQETQYF. The DNA of the CDR3 is TGTGCCAGCAGCCAACTAGACCAAGAGACCCAGTACTTC. This chain connects TRBV3-1 (or the pseudogene TRBV3-2) to TRBJ2-5; D gene ambiguous. V lost 2 bases and J 0 bases, leaving 4 bases between the germline ends. There are 13 residues in the CDR3. CDR1 is LGHDT and CDR2 is YNNKEL in the germline V gene (reference sequence).

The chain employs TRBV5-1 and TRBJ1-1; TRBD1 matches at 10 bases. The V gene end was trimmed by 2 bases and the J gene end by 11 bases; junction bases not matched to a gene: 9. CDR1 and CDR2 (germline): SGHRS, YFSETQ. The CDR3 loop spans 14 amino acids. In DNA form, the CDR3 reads TGCGCCAGCAGCTTCCAGGGGACAGGGGCCGAGGCTTTCTTT. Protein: CASSFQGTGAEAFF. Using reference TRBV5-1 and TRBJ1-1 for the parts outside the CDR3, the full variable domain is KAGVTQTPRYLIKTRGQQVTLSCSPISGHRSVSWYQQTPGQGLQFLFEYFSETQRNKGNFPGRFSGRQFSNSRSEMNVSTLELGDSALYLCASSFQGTGAEAFFGQGTRLTVV.

In DNA form, the CDR3 reads TGCAGTGCTAGAGATCCCGGGGAAGCTTTCTTT. Protein sequence: CSARDPGEAFF. V gene TRBV20-1 combines with J gene TRBJ1-1; D is uncertain. CDR3 length: 11 amino acids. V dropped 0 bases and J dropped 8 bases, with 7 bases sitting between them. The germline V gene has CDR1 DFQATT and CDR2 SNEGSKA (reference sequence).

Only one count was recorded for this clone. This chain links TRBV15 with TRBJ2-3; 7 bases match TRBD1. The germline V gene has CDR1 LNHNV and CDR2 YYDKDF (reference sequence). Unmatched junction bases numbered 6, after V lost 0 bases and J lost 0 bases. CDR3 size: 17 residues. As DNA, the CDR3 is TGTGCCACCAGCAGAGATTTGGGACAGATTAGCACAGATACGCAGTATTTT. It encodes CATSRDLGQISTDTQYF.

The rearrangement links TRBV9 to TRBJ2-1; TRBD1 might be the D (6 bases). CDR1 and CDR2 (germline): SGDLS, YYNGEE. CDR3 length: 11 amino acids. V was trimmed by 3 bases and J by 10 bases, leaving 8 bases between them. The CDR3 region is CASSAGTEQFF. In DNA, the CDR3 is TGTGCCAGCAGCGCCGGGACAGAGCAGTTCTTC.

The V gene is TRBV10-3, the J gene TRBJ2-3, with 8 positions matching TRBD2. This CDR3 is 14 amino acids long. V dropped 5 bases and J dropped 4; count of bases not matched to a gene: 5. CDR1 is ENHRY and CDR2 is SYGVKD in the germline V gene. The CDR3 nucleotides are TGTGCCATCAGTCCAGCGGGAGCATCAGATACGCAGTATTTT. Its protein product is CAISPAGASDTQYF.